This T cell receptor (beta chain) emerged from a study of T cell repertoires in cytomegalovirus infection. Across the study: Indications of both CMV infection and matching HLA type were provided by public TCR beta signatures.

TCRdb reprocessed the reads via MiXCR and lists one record per CDR3 protein. The sample has roughly 600,000 distinct CDR3 sequences, about 24% seen once; the top ten hold 7% to 9%. The CDR3 contains 15 residues. Looked up from germline, CDR1 is SSHAT and CDR2 is FNYEAQ (reference sequence). This clonotype has only one observation. One end of the junction does not line up with germline, which may come from a read error. The sequenced material came from CD8+ T cells from PBMCs. The V gene is TRBV7-7, the J gene TRBJ2-3; D is undetermined. This sequence originates from a human donor in good health (CMV status not recorded). Some clones in this sample may be carry-over from other donors' samples. The CDR3 sequence is CASSPSFPGSDTQYF. The CDR3 DNA reads as TGTGCTAGCAGCCCGAGTTTCCCGGGCTCAGATACGCAGTATTTT.